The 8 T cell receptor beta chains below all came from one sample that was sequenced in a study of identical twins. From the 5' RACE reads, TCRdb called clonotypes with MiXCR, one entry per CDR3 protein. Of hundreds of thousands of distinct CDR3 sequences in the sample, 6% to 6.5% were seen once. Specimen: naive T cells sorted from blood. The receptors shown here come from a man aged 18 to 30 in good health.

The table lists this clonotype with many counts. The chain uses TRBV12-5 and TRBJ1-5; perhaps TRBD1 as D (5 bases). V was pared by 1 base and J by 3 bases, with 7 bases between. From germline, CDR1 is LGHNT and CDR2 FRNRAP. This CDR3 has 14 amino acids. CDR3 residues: CASGLGGVNQPQHF. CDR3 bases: TGTGCTAGTGGTTTGGGGGGGGTCAATCAGCCCCAGCATTTT.

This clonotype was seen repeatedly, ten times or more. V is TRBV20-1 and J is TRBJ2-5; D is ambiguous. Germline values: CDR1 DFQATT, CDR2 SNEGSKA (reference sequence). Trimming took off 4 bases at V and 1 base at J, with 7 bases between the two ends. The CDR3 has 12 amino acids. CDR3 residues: CSAKRAQETQYF. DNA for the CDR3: TGCAGTGCTAAGAGAGCCCAAGAGACCCAGTACTTC.

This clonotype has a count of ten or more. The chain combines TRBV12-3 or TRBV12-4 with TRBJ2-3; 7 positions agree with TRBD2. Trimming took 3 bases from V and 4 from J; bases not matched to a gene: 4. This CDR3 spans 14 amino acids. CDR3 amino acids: CASSFTGGPDTQYF. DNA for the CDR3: TGTGCCAGCAGTTTCACGGGAGGTCCAGATACGCAGTATTTT.

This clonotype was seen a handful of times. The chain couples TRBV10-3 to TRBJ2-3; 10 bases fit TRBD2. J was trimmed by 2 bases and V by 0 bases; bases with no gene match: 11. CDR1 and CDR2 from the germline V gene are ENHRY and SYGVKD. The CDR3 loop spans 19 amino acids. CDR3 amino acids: CAISESVGLAREITDTQYF. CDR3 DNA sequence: TGTGCCATCAGTGAGTCTGTGGGACTAGCGAGAGAGATCACAGATACGCAGTATTTT.

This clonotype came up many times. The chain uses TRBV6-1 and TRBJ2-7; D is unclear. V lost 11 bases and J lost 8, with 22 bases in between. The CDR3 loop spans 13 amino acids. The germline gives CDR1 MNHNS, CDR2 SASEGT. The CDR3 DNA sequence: TGTGCCTCATGTGTGGGTCCTTGTGAAAAGCAGTACGTC. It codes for CASCVGPCEKQYV.

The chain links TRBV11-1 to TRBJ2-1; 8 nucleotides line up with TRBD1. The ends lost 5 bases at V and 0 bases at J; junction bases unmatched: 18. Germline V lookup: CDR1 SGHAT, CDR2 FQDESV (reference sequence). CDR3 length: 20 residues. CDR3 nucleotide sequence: TGTGCCAGCAGCCCAGTAGGGCAGGGGGCGACCCTCGGCTCCTACAATGAGCAGTTCTTC. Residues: CASSPVGQGATLGSYNEQFF.

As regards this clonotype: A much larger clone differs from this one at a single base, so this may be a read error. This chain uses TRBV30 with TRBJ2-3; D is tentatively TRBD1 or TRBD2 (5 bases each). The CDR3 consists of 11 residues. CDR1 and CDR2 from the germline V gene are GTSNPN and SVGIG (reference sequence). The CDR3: CAWSVGDTQCF. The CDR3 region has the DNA TGTGCCTGGAGTGTGGGGGATACGCAGTGTTTT. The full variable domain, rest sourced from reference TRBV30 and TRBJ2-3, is SQTIHQWPATLVQPVGSPLSLECTVEGTSNPNLYWYRQAAGRGLQLLFYSVGIGQISSEVPQNLSASRPQDRQFILSSKKLLLSDSGFYLCAWSVGDTQCFGPGTRLTVL.

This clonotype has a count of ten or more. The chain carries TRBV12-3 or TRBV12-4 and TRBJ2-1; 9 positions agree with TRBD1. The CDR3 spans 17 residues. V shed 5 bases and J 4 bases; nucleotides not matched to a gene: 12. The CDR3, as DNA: TGTGCCAGCAGTCCCCCAAGGGCGACAGGGGGATACAATGAGCAGTTCTTC. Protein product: CASSPPRATGGYNEQFF.